Listed below are T cell receptor beta chains from one sample, sequenced in a study of shared clonotypes between healthy human individuals. Sequencing used immunoSEQ multiplex PCR; TCRdb keeps in-frame clones, though not all of them. The table lists about 2 million clones, around 96% of them singletons, with around 1.1% in the top ten. The sequenced sample was naive CD8+ T cells sorted from blood. The receptors originated from a man aged 18-30 years in good health. The CDR3 runs from the conserved cysteine through the conserved F or W. A D gene is named only where the DNA matches it firmly. Clone size is stated in some rows and not others, as once, few, many or a class when expanded.

len: 13; abundance: NA; v_gene: TRBV6-1; d_gene: NA; j_gene: TRBJ2-7; CDR3aa: CASSGAGTYEQYF; CDR3nt: TGTGCCAGCAGTGGGGCAGGTACATACGAGCAGTACTTC
len: 14; abundance: NA; v_gene: TRBV10-3; d_gene: TRBD1; j_gene: TRBJ2-7; CDR3aa: CAISDPGQAYEQYF; CDR3nt: TGTGCCATCAGTGACCCGGGACAGGCCTACGAGCAGTACTTC
len: 14; abundance: NA; v_gene: TRBV7-9; d_gene: NA; j_gene: TRBJ1-6; CDR3aa: CASSPTSYNSPLHF; CDR3nt: TGTGCCAGCAGCCCGACCTCCTATAATTCACCCCTCCACTTT
len: 15; abundance: NA; v_gene: TRBV28; d_gene: NA; j_gene: TRBJ2-2; CDR3aa: CASNKVSWNTGELFF; CDR3nt: TGTGCCAGCAACAAGGTCAGCTGGAACACCGGGGAGCTGTTTTTT
len: 13; abundance: NA; v_gene: TRBV9; d_gene: NA; j_gene: TRBJ1-2; CDR3aa: CASSVDFDYGYTF; CDR3nt: TGTGCCAGCAGCGTAGATTTCGACTATGGCTACACCTTC
len: 16; abundance: NA; v_gene: TRBV4-3; d_gene: TRBD1; j_gene: TRBJ2-7; CDR3aa: CASSQDLGQYSNEQYF; CDR3nt: TGCGCCAGCAGCCAAGATCTGGGACAGTACTCGAACGAGCAGTACTTC
len: 16; abundance: NA; v_gene: TRBV9; d_gene: TRBD1; j_gene: TRBJ2-7; CDR3aa: CASSVGTGQGTYEQYF; CDR3nt: TGTGCCAGCAGCGTAGGCACCGGACAGGGGACATACGAGCAGTACTTC
len: 15; abundance: NA; v_gene: TRBV12-5; d_gene: NA; j_gene: TRBJ2-5; CDR3aa: CASGPPLQTQETQYF; CDR3nt: TGTGCTAGTGGTCCCCCTTTACAAACACAAGAGACCCAGTACTTC
len: 15; abundance: NA; v_gene: TRBV29-1; d_gene: NA; j_gene: TRBJ2-2; CDR3aa: CSGGNRLGIVGELFF; CDR3nt: TGCAGCGGTGGGAACCGACTAGGGATCGTCGGGGAGCTGTTTTTT
len: 14; abundance: NA; v_gene: TRBV30; d_gene: NA; j_gene: TRBJ1-1; CDR3aa: CAWSVPGVDTEAFF; CDR3nt: TGTGCCTGGAGTGTCCCAGGGGTGGACACTGAAGCTTTCTTT
len: 15; abundance: NA; v_gene: TRBV5-5; d_gene: TRBD1; j_gene: TRBJ2-7; CDR3aa: CASSLGPGQAGEQYF; CDR3nt: TGTGCCAGCAGCTTGGGGCCGGGACAGGCGGGGGAGCAGTACTTC
len: 12; abundance: NA; v_gene: TRBV29-1; d_gene: NA; j_gene: TRBJ1-1; CDR3aa: CSVENWGTEAFF; CDR3nt: TGCAGCGTTGAAAACTGGGGCACTGAAGCTTTCTTT
len: 14; abundance: NA; v_gene: TRBV7-9; d_gene: TRBD1; j_gene: TRBJ1-2; CDR3aa: CASSPGTGLVGYTF; CDR3nt: TGTGCCAGCAGCCCCGGGACAGGGTTAGTCGGCTACACCTTC
len: 17; abundance: NA; v_gene: TRBV5-4; d_gene: TRBD2; j_gene: TRBJ2-7; CDR3aa: CASSYGLAGDPRGEQYF; CDR3nt: TGTGCCAGCAGCTACGGACTAGCGGGGGACCCCAGGGGAGAGCAGTACTTC
len: 14; abundance: NA; v_gene: TRBV13; d_gene: NA; j_gene: TRBJ1-3; CDR3aa: CASSLKGGSNTIYF; CDR3nt: TGTGCCAGCAGCCTCAAGGGAGGGAGCAACACCATATATTTT
len: 12; abundance: once; v_gene: TRBV14; d_gene: NA; j_gene: TRBJ2-7; CDR3aa: CASSQAWDEQYF; CDR3nt: TGTGCCAGCAGCCAAGCATGGGACGAGCAGTACTTC
len: 15; abundance: NA; v_gene: TRBV9; d_gene: NA; j_gene: TRBJ2-1; CDR3aa: CASSLSGIFYNEQFF; CDR3nt: TGTGCCAGCAGCCTTAGCGGAATTTTCTACAATGAGCAGTTCTTC
len: 14; abundance: NA; v_gene: TRBV6-1; d_gene: NA; j_gene: TRBJ2-7; CDR3aa: CASSETPRPYEQYF; CDR3nt: TGTGCCAGCAGTGAGACCCCCAGACCCTACGAGCAGTACTTC
len: 15; abundance: NA; v_gene: TRBV4-1; d_gene: NA; j_gene: TRBJ1-2; CDR3aa: CASSQVGSSSDGYTF; CDR3nt: TGCGCCAGCAGCCAAGTCGGCAGTTCCTCGGATGGCTACACCTTC
len: 14; abundance: NA; v_gene: TRBV9; d_gene: NA; j_gene: TRBJ1-6; CDR3aa: CASSEGGLESPLHF; CDR3nt: TGTGCCAGCAGCGAGGGGGGTCTTGAATCACCCCTCCACTTT
len: 15; abundance: NA; v_gene: TRBV19; d_gene: TRBD2; j_gene: TRBJ2-1; CDR3aa: CASRAGTTNYNEQFF; CDR3nt: TGTGCCAGTAGGGCCGGGACTACAAACTACAATGAGCAGTTCTTC
len: 12; abundance: NA; v_gene: TRBV29-1; d_gene: NA; j_gene: TRBJ2-7; CDR3aa: CSVAQTSYEQYF; CDR3nt: TGCAGCGTTGCCCAGACATCCTACGAGCAGTACTTC
len: 13; abundance: NA; v_gene: TRBV19; d_gene: NA; j_gene: TRBJ2-7; CDR3aa: CASSIEPSYEQYF; CDR3nt: TGTGCCAGTAGTATTGAACCCTCCTACGAGCAGTACTTC
len: 13; abundance: once; v_gene: TRBV6-1; d_gene: TRBD1; j_gene: TRBJ2-7; CDR3aa: CASRRQGYYEQYF; CDR3nt: TGTGCCAGCAGGAGACAGGGATACTACGAGCAGTACTTC
len: 16; abundance: NA; v_gene: TRBV7-9; d_gene: TRBD1; j_gene: TRBJ2-2; CDR3aa: CASSSTGPPRTGELFF; CDR3nt: TGTGCCAGCAGCTCGACAGGGCCCCCGAGGACCGGGGAGCTGTTTTTT
len: 15; abundance: NA; v_gene: TRBV5-6; d_gene: NA; j_gene: TRBJ2-1; CDR3aa: CASRRNRRAYNEQFF; CDR3nt: TGTGCCAGCAGGCGAAACCGCAGGGCATACAATGAGCAGTTCTTC
len: 15; abundance: NA; v_gene: TRBV4-1; d_gene: NA; j_gene: TRBJ2-7; CDR3aa: CASSPGRIGSYEQYF; CDR3nt: TGCGCCAGCAGCCCCGGGCGAATTGGCTCCTACGAGCAGTACTTC
len: 12; abundance: NA; v_gene: TRBV27; d_gene: NA; j_gene: TRBJ1-2; CDR3aa: CASFLFGEGYTF; CDR3nt: TGTGCCAGCTTTCTCTTTGGGGAGGGCTACACCTTC
len: 18; abundance: NA; v_gene: TRBV5-1; d_gene: NA; j_gene: TRBJ1-3; CDR3aa: CASSLAAGQPSSGNTIYF; CDR3nt: TGCGCCAGCAGCTTGGCTGCAGGGCAACCGAGCTCTGGAAACACCATATATTTT
len: 15; abundance: NA; v_gene: TRBV9; d_gene: TRBD2; j_gene: TRBJ2-1; CDR3aa: CASSERGSSYNEQFF; CDR3nt: TGTGCCAGCAGCGAGCGGGGGAGCTCCTACAATGAGCAGTTCTTC
len: 13; abundance: NA; v_gene: TRBV4-1; d_gene: NA; j_gene: TRBJ2-3; CDR3aa: CASSPRVDQAQYF; CDR3nt: TGCGCCAGCAGCCCCCGGGTTGACCAAGCGCAGTATTTT
len: 18; abundance: NA; v_gene: TRBV5-1; d_gene: TRBD2; j_gene: TRBJ2-2; CDR3aa: CASSFRLAGTFNTGELFF; CDR3nt: TGCGCCAGCAGCTTTCGACTAGCGGGAACTTTTAACACCGGGGAGCTGTTTTTT
len: 14; abundance: NA; v_gene: TRBV7-9; d_gene: NA; j_gene: TRBJ2-5; CDR3aa: CASSPPGGHETQYF; CDR3nt: TGTGCCAGCAGCCCACCAGGGGGGCATGAGACCCAGTACTTC
len: 15; abundance: NA; v_gene: TRBV5-1; d_gene: NA; j_gene: TRBJ2-2; CDR3aa: CASSLVTTNTGELFF; CDR3nt: TGCGCCAGCAGCTTGGTTACAACGAACACCGGGGAGCTGTTTTTT
len: 17; abundance: NA; v_gene: TRBV19; d_gene: NA; j_gene: TRBJ2-3; CDR3aa: CASSRGPGDLSTDTQYF; CDR3nt: TGTGCCAGTTCCAGGGGACCGGGGGACCTCAGCACAGATACGCAGTATTTT